The rows below give T cell receptor beta chains drawn from one sample of a study of cytotoxic CD8 clonotypes in ibrutinib-treated CLL. Assay used: immunoSEQ multiplex PCR; TCRdb lists only in-frame clones, some missing. Among a few hundred thousand clones listed, around four fifths were seen once. Here the sequenced sample was PBMCs, taken before ibrutinib treatment. These receptors were obtained from a human donor with chronic lymphocytic leukemia. The CDR3 runs from the conserved cysteine through the conserved F or W. The D gene is left open where the match is weak. Some rows have no size entry. The others give once, few or many, or a class for an expanded clone.

few	.	TRBV7-6	TRBJ1-1	CASSWGRGNTEAFF	TGTGCCAGCAGCTGGGGACGTGGGAACACTGAAGCTTTCTTT
once	.	TRBV11-2	TRBJ1-3	CASSLDPGNTIYF	TGTGCCAGCAGCTTAGATCCTGGAAACACCATATATTTT
few	.	TRBV6-1	TRBJ2-1	CASSVTGIGNEQFF	TGTGCCAGCAGTGTCACAGGAATCGGCAATGAGCAGTTCTTC
.	TRBD1	TRBV5-1	TRBJ2-5	CASSLLQGAGETQYF	TGCGCCAGCAGCCTGTTACAGGGGGCTGGGGAGACCCAGTACTTC
.	.	TRBV12-5	TRBJ1-5	CASGWAWGQPQHF	TGTGCTAGTGGCTGGGCTTGGGGTCAGCCCCAGCATTTT
.	.	TRBV9	TRBJ1-2	CASSEDRALYGYTF	TGTGCCAGCAGCGAGGATCGAGCACTCTATGGCTACACCTTC
.	.	TRBV27	TRBJ2-5	CASRGDGAIQETQYF	TGTGCCAGCAGGGGGGACGGCGCAATCCAAGAGACCCAGTACTTC
.	.	TRBV29-1	TRBJ1-2	CSVENGYTF	TGCAGCGTTGAGAATGGCTACACCTTC
.	.	TRBV11-2	TRBJ2-5	CASSQGQGRKTQYF	TGTGCCAGCAGCCAAGGGCAGGGTAGGAAGACCCAGTACTTC
.	TRBD2	TRBV7-8	TRBJ2-7	CASSLGAGGFEQYF	TGTGCCAGCAGCTTAGGAGCGGGAGGGTTTGAGCAGTACTTC
few	TRBD2	TRBV10-3	TRBJ2-5	CAISERTSGRTSLSETQYF	TGTGCCATCAGTGAACGGACTAGCGGGAGAACTAGCCTCTCGGAGACCCAGTACTTC
few	.	TRBV7-2	TRBJ2-7	CASTTGTVSYEQYF	TGTGCCAGCACGACCGGGACGGTGTCCTACGAGCAGTACTTC
.	.	TRBV6-5	TRBJ2-7	CASSTDRRGGYEQYF	TGTGCCAGCAGTACTGACAGGCGAGGAGGGTACGAGCAGTACTTC
.	.	TRBV19	TRBJ2-5	CASSATLYQETQYF	TGTGCCAGCAGTGCGACTCTGTACCAAGAGACCCAGTACTTC
.	TRBD1	TRBV4-1	TRBJ1-1	CASRRTGVRTEAFF	TGCGCCAGCAGAAGGACAGGGGTGAGGACTGAAGCTTTCTTT
few	TRBD1	TRBV7-9	TRBJ2-3	CASTNRDRGTDTQYF	TGTGCCAGCACGAACCGGGACAGGGGCACAGATACGCAGTATTTT
.	.	TRBV15	TRBJ1-1	CATSRWANRGAEAFF	TGTGCCACCAGCAGGTGGGCAAACCGAGGCGCTGAAGCTTTCTTT
few	.	TRBV27	TRBJ1-2	CASSLSFGYGYTF	TGTGCCAGCAGTTTATCATTTGGTTATGGCTACACCTTC
.	.	TRBV7-3	TRBJ1-1	CASSLSSGLANTEAFF	TGTGCCAGCAGCTTATCTTCAGGGTTGGCGAACACTGAAGCTTTCTTT
.	.	TRBV11-2	TRBJ1-5	CASSLSRDQPQHF	TGTGCCAGCAGCTTAAGCCGAGATCAGCCCCAGCATTTT
few	.	TRBV4-2	TRBJ1-2	CASSLDFSWTATPNYGYTF	TGTGCCAGCAGCCTAGACTTTAGTTGGACAGCCACTCCTAACTATGGCTACACCTTC
once	TRBD1	TRBV19	TRBJ2-2	CASRDRGPNTGELFF	TGTGCCAGTAGGGACAGGGGACCGAACACCGGGGAGCTGTTTTTT
.	.	TRBV30	TRBJ2-7	CACAPLATPYEQYF	TGTGCCTGCGCGCCTTTAGCGACCCCCTACGAGCAGTACTTC
.	.	TRBV5-8	TRBJ1-1	CASSLEPVNTEAFF	TGTGCCAGCAGCTTGGAACCTGTGAACACTGAAGCTTTCTTT
once	.	TRBV6-5	TRBJ1-3	CASSYGEPFSGNTIYF	TGTGCCAGCAGTTACGGGGAGCCGTTCTCTGGAAACACCATATATTTT
.	.	TRBV5-4	TRBJ1-4	CASSKNERIRTNEKLFF	TGTGCCAGCAGCAAAAACGAACGGATCCGAACTAATGAAAAACTGTTTTTT
.	TRBD1	TRBV5-6	TRBJ1-2	CASSLMDRTYGYTF	TGTGCCAGCAGCCTAATGGACAGGACCTATGGCTACACCTTC
.	TRBD1	TRBV11-2	TRBJ2-7	CASSYSGGGSYEQYF	TGTGCCAGCAGCTACTCAGGGGGCGGGTCCTACGAGCAGTACTTC
.	TRBD2	TRBV9	TRBJ2-1	CASSATGTSNHEQFF	TGTGCCAGCAGCGCCACCGGGACTAGCAATCATGAGCAGTTCTTC
.	.	TRBV6-5	TRBJ1-1	CASSYQGTAFF	TGTGCCAGCAGTTACCAGGGGACGGCTTTCTTT
.	TRBD1	TRBV28	TRBJ2-2	CASSWTGTTGELFF	TGTGCCAGCAGTTGGACAGGGACCACCGGGGAGCTGTTTTTT
.	TRBD2	TRBV7-6	TRBJ2-3	CASSYTSGSTDTQYF	TGTGCCAGCAGCTATACTAGCGGGTCGACAGATACGCAGTATTTT
.	.	TRBV5-6	TRBJ2-5	CASSLIHSQETQYF	TGTGCCAGCAGCTTGATTCACAGCCAAGAGACCCAGTACTTC
.	.	TRBV4-3	TRBJ2-7	CASSQAQKVGEQYF	TGCGCCAGCAGCCAAGCCCAAAAGGTCGGCGAGCAGTACTTC
.	.	TRBV5-1	TRBJ2-5	CASSLNGEASAETQYF	TGCGCCAGCAGCTTGAATGGTGAGGCTAGCGCTGAGACCCAGTACTTC
.	.	TRBV29-1	TRBJ2-5	CSVEGEGRRETQYF	TGCAGCGTTGAAGGGGAAGGGCGTCGGGAGACCCAGTACTTC
.	.	TRBV9	TRBJ1-2	CASSYSTGSYGYTF	TGTGCCAGCAGCTACTCGACAGGTTCCTATGGCTACACCTTC
.	TRBD2	TRBV11-2	TRBJ2-1	CASSLAGGGYNEQFF	TGTGCCAGCAGCCTAGCGGGAGGAGGCTACAATGAGCAGTTCTTC
.	.	TRBV7-8	TRBJ2-2	CASSVSGTNTGELFF	TGTGCCAGCAGCGTCAGCGGAACGAACACCGGGGAGCTGTTTTTT
.	TRBD1	TRBV5-1	TRBJ2-7	CASSLGDRAYEQYF	TGCGCCAGCAGCTTGGGGGACAGGGCTTACGAGCAGTACTTC
.	.	TRBV7-9	TRBJ2-7	CASSFAGVEEQYF	TGTGCCAGCAGCTTCGCAGGGGTAGAGGAGCAGTACTTC
.	.	TRBV4-3	TRBJ2-7	CASSQVSAGIYEQYF	TGCGCCAGCAGCCAAGTGTCGGCGGGTATCTACGAGCAGTACTTC
few	TRBD1	TRBV6-1	TRBJ1-4	CASSEQGGDEKLFF	TGTGCCAGCAGTGAACAAGGGGGCGATGAAAAACTGTTTTTT
.	.	TRBV30	TRBJ1-3	CAWNRAGSSGNTIYF	TGTGCCTGGAACCGAGCAGGGTCCTCTGGAAACACCATATATTTT
.	.	TRBV5-1	TRBJ2-1	CASSPGRGGGDEQFF	TGCGCCAGCAGCCCCGGCCGAGGGGGAGGGGATGAGCAGTTCTTC
.	TRBD2	TRBV7-9	TRBJ2-2	CASRQGKREGTGELFF	TGTGCCAGCCGACAGGGAAAGCGGGAGGGCACCGGGGAGCTGTTTTTT
few	.	TRBV30	TRBJ1-2	CAWKGGIYGYTF	TGTGCCTGGAAGGGGGGTATCTATGGCTACACCTTC
once	.	TRBV21-1	TRBJ2-7	CASSKTPGHSYEQYF	TGTGCCAGCAGCAAGACGCCGGGACACTCCTACGAGCAGTACTTC
.	TRBD2	TRBV14	TRBJ2-1	CASSHLQGGSSYNEQFF	TGTGCCAGCAGCCATTTGCAGGGCGGGAGCTCCTACAATGAGCAGTTCTTC
few	.	TRBV6-4	TRBJ2-3	CASSDSISGYTDTQYF	TGTGCCAGCAGTGACTCGATATCGGGGTACACAGATACGCAGTATTTT
.	.	TRBV7-2	TRBJ2-1	CASSPEAFNEQFF	TGTGCCAGCAGCCCCGAGGCTTTTAATGAGCAGTTCTTC
.	TRBD1	TRBV5-6	TRBJ1-2	CASSYLTWDRGNYGYTF	TGTGCCAGCAGTTATTTGACCTGGGACAGGGGCAACTATGGCTACACCTTC
.	.	TRBV6-1	TRBJ2-5	CASSDLGLQETQYF	TGTGCCAGCAGTGACCTGGGCCTCCAAGAGACCCAGTACTTC
.	.	TRBV7-6	TRBJ2-7	CASSLALAYEQYF	TGTGCCAGCAGCTTAGCGCTGGCCTACGAGCAGTACTTC
.	TRBD2	TRBV6-1	TRBJ2-7	CASSEAGLAVYEQYF	TGTGCCAGCAGTGAGGCGGGGCTAGCGGTCTACGAGCAGTACTTC
.	.	TRBV7-2	TRBJ2-3	CASSPTASTDTQYF	TGTGCCAGCAGCCCGACAGCAAGCACAGATACGCAGTATTTT